The 27 T cell receptor beta chains listed next were all sequenced from one sample in a study of blood T cells in healthy people across ages. A second PCR of about 7 to 11 cycles used a sample-barcoded 5' primer and a J-beta primer mix. TCRdb analysed the 5' RACE reads with MiXCR anew, one entry per CDR3 protein. In the table there are 1.5 million to 2 million distinct CDR3 sequences, about 28% of which are singletons. Sequenced input: blood. The receptor set was obtained from a woman aged 25 to 39 in good health.

CDR3 amino acids: CASSKDRAREQYF. CDR3 nucleotide sequence: TGTGCCAGCAGTAAGGACAGGGCTCGCGAGCAGTACTTC. The genes are TRBV6-5 and TRBJ2-7; 8 positions match TRBD1. V shed 5 bases and J 6 bases; nucleotides not matched to a gene: 6. This CDR3 comprises 13 residues. Looked up from germline, CDR1 is MNHEY and CDR2 is SVGAGI.

As concerns this clonotype: A read error may explain this, as a much larger clone is one base away. This rearrangement joins TRBV20-1 to TRBJ1-2, with 9 bases matching TRBD1. Germline V gives CDR1 DFQATT, CDR2 SNEGSKA (reference sequence). The CDR3 is 15 residues long. The CDR3 DNA sequence: TGCAGTGCTAGACTGAGTTCGGGACAGGGCTATGGCCACACCTTC. Protein: CSARLSSGQGYGHTF.

The CDR3 protein is CASSATDAYEQYF. The DNA of the CDR3 is TGCGCCAGCAGTGCGACTGACGCCTACGAGCAGTACTTC. This rearrangement joins TRBV5-1 to TRBJ2-7; D is uncertain. Between the trimmed V and J ends, which lost 5 bases and 2 bases, there was a span of 11 bases. Per the germline V gene, CDR1 is SGHRS and CDR2 is YFSETQ. The CDR3 runs to 13 residues.

The J gene is TRBJ2-3, the V gene TRBV7-9, with 13 bases that match TRBD2. The CDR3 covers 16 residues. Germline V CDR1 and CDR2: SEHNR, FQNEAQ (reference sequence). The ends lost 5 bases at V and 3 bases at J; junction bases unmatched: 5. The CDR3 spells CASSDRLAGGTDTQYF. The DNA of the CDR3 is TGTGCCAGCAGCGATCGACTAGCGGGAGGAACAGATACGCAGTATTTT.

This clonotype was observed a few times. CDR3 loop: CATSRRTSGATGELFF. The CDR3 DNA follows: TGTGCCACCAGCAGGCGGACTAGCGGGGCAACCGGGGAGCTGTTTTTT. The rearrangement links TRBV15 to TRBJ2-2, with 12 positions matching TRBD2. Germline CDR1 and CDR2: LNHNV and YYDKDF (reference sequence). With 3 bases clipped from V and 5 bases from J, the junction kept 4 bases outside the gene matches. The CDR3 runs to 16 residues.

The chain employs TRBV20-1 and TRBJ2-7, with TRBD2 matching 8 bases. CDR3 length equals 15 residues. Germline CDR1 and CDR2: DFQATT and SNEGSKA (reference sequence). With V trimmed by 6 bases and J by 2 bases, 12 bases remained unmatched. The CDR3 here is CSAPSPSGSTYEQYF. CDR3 in DNA: TGCAGTGCCCCAAGCCCTAGCGGGTCCACCTACGAGCAGTACTTC.

This clonotype was recorded many times. The J gene is TRBJ2-5, the V gene TRBV9; 8 bases align to TRBD1. This CDR3 is 15 amino acids long. Germline loops: CDR1 SGDLS, CDR2 YYNGEE. Trimming at V came to 0 bases and at J to 5 bases, leaving 6 bases not matched to a gene. The CDR3 here is CASSVAPGGGETQYF. The CDR3 DNA is TGTGCCAGCAGCGTAGCTCCAGGGGGCGGGGAGACCCAGTACTTC.

DNA of the CDR3: TGTGCCAGCAGCCCTCATGGAGTGGGGGACAGGCGACCTACGAGGGGCAATCAGCCCCAGCATTTT. Its translation: CASSPHGVGDRRPTRGNQPQHF. This chain joins TRBV21-1 and TRBJ1-5; TRBD1 is the table's D call and was not checked against the DNA. TRBV21-1 is a pseudogene. The CDR3 has 22 residues.

This chain connects TRBV7-9 to TRBJ2-1; 7 nucleotides line up with TRBD2. The CDR3 has 14 amino acids. Per germline, CDR1 SEHNR and CDR2 FQNEAQ (reference sequence). The trim removed 4 bases at V and 5 bases at J, leaving 5 bases unmatched. Written as DNA, the CDR3 is TGTGCCAGCAGCTCGCGGGACTACAACAATGAGCAGTTCTTC. Residues: CASSSRDYNNEQFF.

The V call is TRBV20-1, the J call TRBJ2-4, with D possibly TRBD2 on 5 matching bases. Trimming cost V 0 bases and J 7 bases, with 16 bases left between them. CDR3 length equals 15 residues. Germline CDR1 is DFQATT and CDR2 is SNEGSKA (reference sequence). The DNA of the CDR3 is TGCAGTGCTAGAGATCGACGGGGAGAGCAGAACATTCAGTACTTC. Encoded protein: CSARDRRGEQNIQYF.

This clonotype was seen a handful of times. A much larger clone lies one base from this, so it may be a read error. The chain recombines TRBV7-2 with TRBJ1-6; D is unclear. Looked up from germline, CDR1 is SGHTA and CDR2 is FQGNSA. The CDR3 covers 13 residues. V dropped 1 base and J dropped 8 bases, with 6 bases sitting between them. The CDR3 nucleotides are TGTGCCAGCAGCTTAGACGGGGATTCACCCCTCCACTTT. This codes for CASSLDGDSPLHF.

Ten or more counts support this clonotype. V usage is TRBV29-1 and J usage is TRBJ2-1, with 8 bases aligning to TRBD2. The CDR3 is made up of 13 amino acids. Germline V gene sequence: CDR1 SQVTM, CDR2 ANQGSEA. V lost 5 bases to trimming and J lost 6 bases; unmatched junction nucleotides: 6. CDR3: CSVYIAGSNEQFF. The CDR3 coding sequence is TGCAGCGTTTATATAGCGGGAAGCAATGAGCAGTTCTTC.

In this sample, this clonotype turned up many times. The V and J genes are TRBV5-5 and TRBJ2-1; maybe TRBD2 (5 bases). Between the trimmed V and J ends, which lost 4 bases and 6 bases, there was a span of 11 bases. The CDR3 totals 13 residues. The germline V gene encodes CDR1 SGHKS and CDR2 YYEKEE (reference sequence). Here the CDR3 DNA reads TGTGCCAGCAGCCCGAGGGTGGTCAATGAGCAGTTCTTC. Protein: CASSPRVVNEQFF.

This clonotype was counted ten times or more. This sequence joins TRBV12-3 or TRBV12-4 and TRBJ2-5; tentative D call: TRBD2 (6 bases). The CDR3 sequence is 15 residues long. The V end lost 2 bases, the J end lost 2 bases, and 12 bases lay between the germline ends. The CDR3 coding sequence is TGTGCCAGCAGTTTAACACTCGGGACTCAAGAGACCCAGTACTTC. It encodes CASSLTLGTQETQYF.

This chain connects TRBV20-1 to TRBJ2-1; D gene ambiguous. The end of the DNA fits TRBJ2-7 better, so the J call may be wrong. CDR1 is DFQATT, CDR2 SNEGSKA, per germline (reference sequence). There are 15 residues in the CDR3. The CDR3 region has the DNA TGCAGTGCTAGAGCAAGCCAACGCTCCTACAATGAGCAGTACTTC. Its translation is CSARASQRSYNEQYF.

This clonotype was seen only a few times. The gene calls are TRBV15 and TRBJ2-3; 7 bases align to TRBD2. This CDR3 is built from 16 residues. Per the germline V gene, CDR1 is LNHNV and CDR2 is YYDKDF (reference sequence). V was pared by 4 bases and J by 6 bases, with 13 bases of the junction left unmatched. CDR3 coding DNA: TGTGCCACCAGCAACCCTAGCGGACACCCACCCGATACGCAGTATTTT. Its protein is CATSNPSGHPPDTQYF. The complete variable domain, with remaining parts taken from reference TRBV15 and TRBJ2-3, reads DAMVIQNPRYQVTQFGKPVTLSCSQTLNHNVMYWYQQKSSQAPKLLFHYYDKDFNNEADTPDNFQSRRPNTSFCFLDIRSPGLGDTAMYLCATSNPSGHPPDTQYFGPGTRLTVL.

This clonotype has more than one count but fewer than ten. This chain connects TRBV7-9 to TRBJ1-1; maybe TRBD1 (5 bases). Trimming removed 5 bases at V and 1 base at J, with 14 bases between. This CDR3 has 15 residues. The germline gives CDR1 SEHNR, CDR2 FQNEAQ (reference sequence). The DNA for the CDR3 is TGTGCCAGCAGCCCTGGGGCGGAAAAGAACACTGAAGCTTTCTTT. The encoded protein is CASSPGAEKNTEAFF.

This clonotype appeared a few times. V gene TRBV11-2 combines with J gene TRBJ2-4; D uncertain. The DNA end favors TRBJ2-7, so the J call may be wrong. The CDR3 covers 15 residues. From germline, CDR1 is SGHAT and CDR2 FQNNGV. The CDR3 loop reads CASSPSGRVEYEQYF. The CDR3 DNA sequence: TGTGCCAGCAGCCCTTCAGGACGCGTTGAGTACGAGCAGTACTTC.

Only a few counts were recorded for this clonotype. The chain links TRBV6-5 to TRBJ1-2, with D possibly matching TRBD1 (5 bases). Germline V gene sequence: CDR1 MNHEY, CDR2 SVGAGI. Trimming shortened V by 6 bases and J by 0 bases, and 14 bases separated the two germline ends. The CDR3 covers 15 residues. The CDR3 protein is CASRPRGKANYGYTF. The CDR3 nucleotides are TGTGCCAGCAGACCCCGGGGGAAAGCTAACTATGGCTACACCTTC.

The rearrangement links TRBV27 to TRBJ2-5, with 10 bases identical to TRBD2. Germline loops: CDR1 MNHEY, CDR2 SMNVEV (reference sequence). This CDR3 spans 15 amino acids. V gave up 7 bases and J gave up 5 bases; unmatched junction bases: 10. The CDR3 nucleotides read TGTGCCAGCACTAGCGGGGGTTTCGGGCAGGAGACCCAGTACTTC. Translation: CASTSGGFGQETQYF.

This clonotype has just a few counts. This chain connects TRBV24-1 to TRBJ2-7, with a weak D call TRBD1 (5 bases). Trimming stripped 5 bases from V and 1 base from J, with 11 bases between. CDR3 length: 14 amino acids. Germline lookup yields CDR1 KGHDR and CDR2 SFDVKD. In nucleotides, the CDR3 is TGTGCCACCAGTGCCCCCGACAGATCCTACGAGCAGTACTTC. It is translated as CATSAPDRSYEQYF.

V gene TRBV7-9 combines with J gene TRBJ1-2; TRBD1 matches 7 bases. With V trimmed by 2 bases and J by 6 bases, 6 bases remained unmatched. The CDR3 extends over 14 amino acids. Germline V gene sequence: CDR1 SEHNR, CDR2 FQNEAQ (reference sequence). CDR3 nucleotides: TGTGCCAGCAGCTTACAGAGCACAGGGGATGGCTACACCTTC. Its translation: CASSLQSTGDGYTF.

This clonotype has ten or more counts. The rearrangement links TRBV20-1 to TRBJ2-7; no firm D call. CDR3 size: 11 residues. Germline V gene data show CDR1 as DFQATT and CDR2 as SNEGSKA (reference sequence). V was shortened by 3 bases and J by 2 bases, with 5 bases between the two germline ends. CDR3 DNA sequence: TGCAGTGCTAGGTTAACCTACGAGCAGTACTTC. Translation: CSARLTYEQYF.

This clonotype has more than one count but fewer than ten. This chain links TRBV11-2 with TRBJ2-1; D might be TRBD1 or TRBD2, each matching 5 bases. Trimming took off 1 base at V and 0 bases at J, with 16 bases between the two ends. CDR1 and CDR2 (germline): SGHAT, FQNNGV. This CDR3 contains 18 residues. The CDR3 bases are TGTGCCAGCAGCTTAGCCAACGACTGGGGGAGCTCCTACAATGAGCAGTTCTTC. This codes for CASSLANDWGSSYNEQFF.

Regarding this clonotype: Given a much more abundant clone one base away, this may be a read error. The V call is TRBV4-3, the J call TRBJ2-3; D uncertain. Germline V gives CDR1 LGHNA, CDR2 YSLEER. The CDR3 totals 14 residues. V shed 5 bases and J shed 6 bases, with 15 bases lying between them. In nucleotides, the CDR3 is TGCGCCAGCAGCTTATGGGGTATTTCGGATACGCAGTATTTT. Translated: CASSLWGISDTQYF.

The genes are TRBV30 and TRBJ2-6, with D unresolved. The V gene's germline CDR1 is GTSNPN and CDR2 SVGIG (reference sequence). Trimming shortened V by 0 bases and J by 0 bases, and 6 bases separated the two germline ends. The length of the CDR3 is 15 residues. CDR3 residues: CAWSVQLSGANVLTF. CDR3 DNA: TGTGCCTGGAGTGTACAGCTCTCTGGGGCCAACGTCCTGACTTTC. Filled out from reference TRBV30 and TRBJ2-6, the complete variable domain reads SQTIHQWPATLVQPVGSPLSLECTVEGTSNPNLYWYRQAAGRGLQLLFYSVGIGQISSEVPQNLSASRPQDRQFILSSKKLLLSDSGFYLCAWSVQLSGANVLTFGAGSRLTVL.

The rearrangement joins TRBV20-1 to TRBJ2-1; 8 nucleotides match TRBD2. From germline, CDR1 is DFQATT and CDR2 SNEGSKA (reference sequence). This CDR3 contains 12 residues. Unmatched junction bases numbered 4, after V lost 7 bases and J lost 5 bases. The CDR3 DNA reads as TGCAGTGGGACTAGCAGGCACAATGAGCAGTTCTTC. Its protein is CSGTSRHNEQFF.